This TCR beta chain was identified during a study of vaccination and CD4 T cells after COVID-19. Study outcomes and limitations: Going from 21 to 38, median SARS-CoV-2-reactive clonotypes did not rise significantly.

Germline V gives CDR1 SGHTA, CDR2 FQGTGA. Trimming took off 5 bases at V and 6 bases at J, with 23 bases between the two ends. The CDR3 runs to 17 residues. The time point: late sampling 161 to 241 days after vaccination in a few convalescent patients. Noted treatment: approximately 11-day PBMC culture with coronavirus spike peptide pools or control peptides (ViraFEST assay). Cultures of PBMCs, around 2 million per well, were set up with roughly 10 IU/ml IL-2 and approximately 9.4 ug/ml peptide pools. Researchers grew the cells for 10 to 11 days and then pulled out CD4+ T cells by negative selection. CD4+ T cells that had been cultured provided DNA sequenced with the Oncomine TCR Beta short-read assay. TCRdb reprocessed the PCR reads via MiXCR and lists one record per CDR3 protein. Of about 24,000 distinct CDR3 sequences in the sample, about two fifths were seen once. To note about this clonotype: Antigen specificity is unknown.

This sequence originates from a human donor who had recovered from COVID-19. The sample was CD4+ T cells from blood, cultured in vitro, taken about 7 months after SARS-CoV-2 vaccination. The chain has TRBV7-3 and TRBJ2-1; D may be TRBD1 (6 bases). Here the CDR3 DNA reads TGTGCCAGCAGCCCCCCCCACAGGGCGGATCGGGGCAATGAGCAGTTCTTC. It is translated as CASSPPHRADRGNEQFF.